Below, 18 T cell receptor beta chains from the same sample are listed, as sequenced in a study of technical replicates of blood from a handful of donors. Repertoires were generated with immunoSEQ multiplex PCR, while TCRdb's copy carries only in-frame clones and drops some. The table has tens of thousands of clones, 95% to 97% seen once. Sequenced material: T cells isolated from PBMCs. The source of these receptors is a human donor in good health.

This chain joins TRBV10-1 and TRBJ2-1, with 11 bases matching TRBD2. Germline assignment: CDR1 WNHNN and CDR2 SYGVQD (reference sequence). The CDR3 is 18 amino acids. Trimming cost V 6 bases and J 0 bases; bases outside gene matches: 10. The chain's CDR3 is CASRPGLAAPSSYNEQFF. Here the CDR3 DNA reads TGCGCCAGCAGACCGGGACTAGCGGCCCCGAGCTCCTACAATGAGCAGTTCTTC.

The chain couples TRBV6-1 to TRBJ1-1; 9 bases agree with TRBD1. There are 13 residues in the CDR3. Germline V gene lookup returns CDR1 MNHNS and CDR2 SASEGT. V lost 3 bases to trimming and J lost 8 bases; unmatched junction nucleotides: 4. Here the CDR3 reads CASSDTGTGEAFF. DNA of the CDR3: TGTGCCAGCAGTGATACCGGGACAGGGGAAGCTTTCTTT.

The chain is built from TRBV7-9 and TRBJ2-7; tentatively, D is TRBD1 (6 bases). V was pared by 3 bases and J by 8 bases, with 11 bases between. CDR1 is SEHNR and CDR2 is FQNEAQ in the germline V gene (reference sequence). The CDR3 runs to 12 residues. CDR3 region: CASSFSGDKQYF. CDR3 DNA sequence: TGTGCCAGCAGCTTTTCAGGGGATAAGCAGTACTTC.

This clone came up once. V gene TRBV5-6 combines with J gene TRBJ1-5; no clear D gene. The CDR3 loop spans 13 amino acids. CDR1 is SGHDT and CDR2 is YYEEEE in the germline V gene. Trimming pared 5 bases from V and 7 bases from J, leaving 13 bases between. The CDR3 loop reads CASSPGLGQPQHF. CDR3 sequence (DNA): TGTGCCAGCAGTCCTGGACTGGGCCAGCCCCAGCATTTT.

The rearrangement joins TRBV10-3 to TRBJ2-7; 7 nucleotides line up with TRBD1. V lost 7 bases to trimming and J lost 3 bases; unmatched junction nucleotides: 6. Looked up from germline, CDR1 is ENHRY and CDR2 is SYGVKD. The CDR3 runs to 13 residues. The CDR3 coding sequence is TGTGCCATCAATAGGGACAGCTACTACGAGCAGTACTTC. Translation gives CAINRDSYYEQYF.

The rearrangement links TRBV27 to TRBJ2-7; D call uncertain. CDR1 and CDR2 (germline): MNHEY, SMNVEV (reference sequence). Trimming shortened V by 0 bases and J by 2 bases, and 14 bases separated the two germline ends. The CDR3 contains 16 residues. The chain's CDR3 is CASSLSSTPFPYEQYF. CDR3 nucleotides: TGTGCCAGCAGTTTATCGAGCACCCCGTTCCCCTACGAGCAGTACTTC.

The chain carries TRBV10-2 and TRBJ2-2, with TRBD2 matching 13 bases. This CDR3 has 17 amino acids. Germline CDR1 is WSHSY and CDR2 is SAAADI. V trimming: 8 bases; J trimming: 3 bases; junction bases outside the gene matches: 9. CDR3 region: CASAGLAGVQDTGELFF. In DNA, the CDR3 is TGCGCCAGCGCTGGACTAGCGGGAGTCCAGGACACCGGGGAGCTGTTTTTT.

The chain links TRBV10-3 to TRBJ2-7; TRBD2 matches 11 bases. Germline CDR1 and CDR2: ENHRY and SYGVKD. V shed 4 bases, J shed 6 bases, and the junction held 11 bases outside the gene matches. The CDR3 has 16 residues. The DNA for the CDR3 is TGTGCCATCAGTGTGGGTAGCGGGAGGGGGAGAGGCGAGCAGTACTTC. Translated: CAISVGSGRGRGEQYF.

The rearrangement links TRBV9 to TRBJ1-1; D unclear. Germline CDR1 reads SGDLS; CDR2 reads YYNGEE. CDR3 size: 14 residues. V was cut by 0 bases and J by 2 bases, with 8 bases left in between. The CDR3 sequence: CASSVEETNTEAFF. DNA of the CDR3: TGTGCCAGCAGCGTAGAGGAGACCAACACTGAAGCTTTCTTT.

This sequence joins TRBV6-6 and TRBJ1-1; maybe TRBD1 (6 bases). The germline CDR1 and CDR2 sequences are MNHNY and SVGAGI (reference sequence). Trimming removed 6 bases at V and 1 base at J, with 9 bases between. This CDR3 region has 13 residues. The CDR3 nucleotides read TGTGCCAGCAGACAGGGTGGGAACACTGAAGCTTTCTTT. This sequence encodes CASRQGGNTEAFF.

V and J are TRBV5-4 and TRBJ2-3; possible D gene TRBD2, 6 bases. The CDR3 extends over 17 amino acids. Looked up from germline, CDR1 is SGHNT and CDR2 is YYREEE (reference sequence). V lost 4 bases and J 4 bases, leaving 22 bases between the germline ends. The CDR3 coding sequence is TGTGCCAGCAGCGTGGAGGGTTGGAGGGTGGGAGCAGATACGCAGTATTTT. It translates to CASSVEGWRVGADTQYF.

The chain links TRBV18 to TRBJ2-5; 11 bases agree with TRBD2. CDR3 length: 15 amino acids. Trimming removed 3 bases from V and 1 base from J; junction bases left unmatched: 1. From germline, CDR1 is KGHSH and CDR2 LQKENI. The CDR3 coding sequence is TGTGCCAGCTCACCCCTAGCGGGAGGCCAAGAGACCCAGTACTTC. Residues: CASSPLAGGQETQYF.

The chain links TRBV9 to TRBJ2-1; 9 nucleotides line up with TRBD2. This CDR3 is built from 18 residues. In germline, CDR1 is SGDLS, CDR2 YYNGEE. The V and J ends lost 0 bases and 5 bases, in that order; junction bases with no gene match: 12. The DNA of the CDR3 is TGTGCCAGCAGCGTAGAATTAGCGGGAGCCCGGGGGGACAATGAGCAGTTCTTC. The encoded protein is CASSVELAGARGDNEQFF.

This chain connects TRBV6-5 to TRBJ2-3; no firm D call. This CDR3 is 14 amino acids long. Trimming took 6 bases from V and 2 from J, leaving 12 bases between them. CDR1 is MNHEY and CDR2 is SVGAGI in the germline V gene. The CDR3 protein is CASSHGSNTDTQYF. CDR3 sequence (DNA): TGTGCCAGCAGCCACGGTTCCAACACAGATACGCAGTATTTT.

J is TRBJ2-1 and V is TRBV11-3; D is possibly TRBD1 (6 bases). This CDR3 contains 14 residues. Germline CDR1 SGHNT, CDR2 YENEEA. Trimming left V 3 bases short and J 5 bases short, with 11 bases between. The CDR3 nucleotides are TGTGCCAGCAGCTTTTCAGGGGCACACAATGAGCAGTTCTTC. This sequence encodes CASSFSGAHNEQFF.

This clone was recorded only once. The rearrangement joins TRBV29-1 to TRBJ2-2, with TRBD2 identical over 12 bases. J was trimmed by 7 bases and V by 4 bases; bases with no gene match: 4. Germline loops: CDR1 SQVTM, CDR2 ANQGSEA. The CDR3 loop spans 14 amino acids. The CDR3 bases are TGCAGCGTTGGACTAGCGGGAGACGGCGGGGAGCTGTTTTTT. Its translation is CSVGLAGDGGELFF.

This chain links TRBV29-1 with TRBJ2-1, with 8 nucleotides matching TRBD2. V trimming: 1 base; J trimming: 7 bases; junction bases outside the gene matches: 3. The germline V gene encodes CDR1 SQVTM and CDR2 ANQGSEA. The CDR3 totals 13 residues. For the CDR3, the DNA is TGCAGCGTTGAAGCGGGAGGGCCTAATGAGCAGTTCTTC. Its protein is CSVEAGGPNEQFF.

V and J are TRBV11-2 and TRBJ2-7; D unresolved. In germline, CDR1 is SGHAT, CDR2 FQNNGV. The CDR3 is 12 residues long. V shed 3 bases and J shed 6 bases, with 9 bases lying between them. This chain's CDR3 is CASSFSQREQYF. For the CDR3, the DNA is TGTGCCAGCAGCTTCTCCCAGCGCGAGCAGTACTTC.